Listed below are T cell receptor beta chains from one sample, sequenced in a study of PD-1 blockade in classical Hodgkin lymphoma. TCRdb keeps only in-frame clones here, not all; method: immunoSEQ multiplex PCR. The sample has almost 85,000 clones, around nine tenths seen once; the top ten hold approximately 22%. Sequenced material: peripheral blood mononuclear cells (PBMCs), taken at baseline. The receptors here all came from a human donor with classical Hodgkin lymphoma. The CDR3 runs from the conserved cysteine through the conserved F or W. D genes are given only for firm matches. A row's size may be missing; if present it is once, few, many or a size class.

d_gene | abundance | j_gene | v_gene | CDR3nt | CDR3aa
TRBD1 | . | TRBJ1-2 | TRBV11-2 | TGTGCCAGCAGCTTATTTTCGGGACAGGCCCGGCGCCATGGCTACACCTTC | CASSLFSGQARRHGYTF
. | . | TRBJ2-1 | TRBV2 | TGTGCCAGCAGTGAAGAACAAACCTACAATGAGCAGTTCTTC | CASSEEQTYNEQFF
TRBD1 | . | TRBJ1-5 | TRBV4-1 | TGCGCCAGCAGCCAAGTCGGTACAGGGGGGCGACAGCCCCAGCATTTT | CASSQVGTGGRQPQHF
TRBD1 | once | TRBJ1-2 | TRBV28 | TGTGCCACTTCCAGGGGGAAGAGCTATGGCTACACCTTC | CATSRGKSYGYTF
. | . | TRBJ2-7 | TRBV6-1 | TGTGCCAGCAGCCTTACAAGCCTTGGGGAGCAGTACTTC | CASSLTSLGEQYF
. | . | TRBJ2-3 | TRBV19 | TGTGCCAGTAGTATAGGGCTAGCGCCGGGCACAGATACGCAGTATTTT | CASSIGLAPGTDTQYF
. | . | TRBJ2-2 | TRBV6-5 | TGTGCCAGCAGCTCTCCCGACAGGGAGCTGTTTTTT | CASSSPDRELFF
. | . | TRBJ1-2 | TRBV13 | TGTGCCAGCAGACACTCACTAAAGTCGGATGGCTACACCTTC | CASRHSLKSDGYTF
. | . | TRBJ2-5 | TRBV21-1 | TGTGCCAGCCAAAACGTGGGATTGGGGGAGACCCAGTACTTC | CASQNVGLGETQYF
TRBD2 | . | TRBJ2-1 | TRBV5-6 | TGTGCCAGCAGCTTAGCGGGAGGGGTCAATGAGCAGTTCTTC | CASSLAGGVNEQFF
TRBD2 | . | TRBJ2-7 | TRBV7-2 | TGTGCCAGCAGCCCGTTCCCGCGGGAGCTAGTGCAGTACTTC | CASSPFPRELVQYF
. | . | TRBJ2-3 | TRBV6-1 | TGTGCCAGCAGTGGAACCGGGACAACTCTCAGCACAGATACGCAGTATTTT | CASSGTGTTLSTDTQYF
. | . | TRBJ1-1 | TRBV4-2 | TGTGCCAGCAGCCATGTGACTGAGGGCGAAGCTTTCTTT | CASSHVTEGEAFF
TRBD1 | . | TRBJ2-7 | TRBV28 | TGTGCCAGCAACTCTTGGGACAGGAACTCCTACGAGCAGTACTTC | CASNSWDRNSYEQYF
. | . | TRBJ2-7 | TRBV10-3 | TGTGCCATCAGTGTACAGGACTTGGGGACCGGGGCGTACTTC | CAISVQDLGTGAYF
TRBD2 | . | TRBJ2-5 | TRBV28 | TGTGCCAGCAGTTTAGAGGGCGGGAGGGCCCAAGAGACCCAGTACTTC | CASSLEGGRAQETQYF
TRBD1 | once | TRBJ1-2 | TRBV7-2 | TGTGCCAGCAGCAACACGTGGGGGACAGCTACCTTGAGCTATGGCTACACCTTC | CASSNTWGTATLSYGYTF
. | . | TRBJ2-5 | TRBV11-3 | TGTGCCAGCAGCCCCACTACTAGCCAAGAGACCCAGTACTTC | CASSPTTSQETQYF
. | . | TRBJ1-4 | TRBV10-2 | TGCGCCACTGGGTTGGGTTTATCAAATGAAAAACTGTTTTTT | CATGLGLSNEKLFF
. | . | TRBJ1-2 | TRBV2 | TGTGCCAGAGAGGGTGACGGCTACACCTTC | CAREGDGYTF
TRBD2 | . | TRBJ2-2 | TRBV5-4 | TGTGCCAGCAGCTTGCGGGTGCGAAGTAGCGGGAGTGGGACCGGGGAGCTGTTTTTT | CASSLRVRSSGSGTGELFF
. | . | TRBJ2-2 | TRBV4-2 | TGTGCCACAGCAGCCATTCAGGGGAGAAACACCGGGGAGCTGTTTTTT | CATAAIQGRNTGELFF
. | . | TRBJ2-1 | TRBV5-1 | TGCGCCAGCAGCTTGGAACCGAGCTCCTACAATGAGCAGTTCTTC | CASSLEPSSYNEQFF
. | . | TRBJ1-1 | TRBV28 | TGTGCCAGCAGTCCGCCCACAGGGTTCGGCACTGAAGCTTTCTTT | CASSPPTGFGTEAFF
. | . | TRBJ2-7 | TRBV5-1 | TGCGCCAGCAGCCGGGGAATGGGACTCCTCCGTGGTAGCTACGAGCAGTACTTC | CASSRGMGLLRGSYEQYF